Sequencing of this TCR beta chain was carried out in a study of cytomegalovirus exposure and HLA in healthy donors. Study results and limitations: Fewer N-insertions (relative to the roughly 700-donor mean) were reportedly seen in an Asian-associated ancestry cluster in a later analysis. Confirmation was obtained in vitro that three CMV-associated chains are specific for CMV antigens.

Trimming cost V 2 bases and J 4 bases; bases outside gene matches: 3. CDR1 is MGHRA and CDR2 is YSYEKL in the germline V gene. The CDR3 totals 14 residues. Researchers ran the PCR with 60 Vbeta and 13 Jbeta primers. Clones were sequenced by immunoSEQ multiplex PCR, and TCRdb holds only the in-frame ones, with some missing. In the table there are about 98,000 clones, around 80% of which are singletons. For this clone: The antigen remains unidentified.

The sequencing sample was made of PBMCs. The rearrangement links TRBV4-1 to TRBJ2-3, with 7 nucleotides matching TRBD1. This clonotype originated in a man between 18 and 35 years old in good health and CMV-seropositive. The CDR3 is CASSQRQGPDTQYF. CDR3 in DNA: TGCGCCAGCAGCCAAAGACAGGGTCCAGATACGCAGTATTTT.